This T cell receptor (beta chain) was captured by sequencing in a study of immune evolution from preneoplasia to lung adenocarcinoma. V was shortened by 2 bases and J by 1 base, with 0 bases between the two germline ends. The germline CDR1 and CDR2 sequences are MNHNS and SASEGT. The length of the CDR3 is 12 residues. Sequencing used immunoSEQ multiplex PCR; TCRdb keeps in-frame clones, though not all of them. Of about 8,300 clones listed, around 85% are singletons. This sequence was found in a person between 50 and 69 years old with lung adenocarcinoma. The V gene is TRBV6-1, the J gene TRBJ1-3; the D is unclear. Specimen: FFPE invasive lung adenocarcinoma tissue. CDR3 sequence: CASSESGNTIYF. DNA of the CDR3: TGTGCCAGCAGTGAATCTGGAAACACCATATATTTT.